The sequence of this T cell receptor (beta chain) was determined in a study of blood T cells in healthy people across ages. Then a second PCR, running roughly 7 to 11 cycles, was carried out with a sample-barcoded 5' primer and a J-beta primer mix. TCRdb re-derived calls from the 5' RACE reads in MiXCR, one entry per CDR3 protein. The repertoire holds hundreds of thousands of distinct CDR3 sequences, 40% to 65% seen once, with approximately 40% in the top ten. Drawn from each donor were ten milliliters of peripheral blood. Researchers isolated at least 6 million PBMCs per sample. The TCR originated in a man older than 75 in good health. The material sequenced was blood.

Here the CDR3 DNA reads TGCAGCGTAGCGACTAGTCTTCATGAGCAGTTCTTC. It codes for CSVATSLHEQFF. The chain recombines TRBV29-1 with TRBJ2-1, with TRBD2 as a possible D gene (6 bases). The CDR3 contains 12 residues. From germline, CDR1 is SQVTM and CDR2 ANQGSEA. V gave up 6 bases and J gave up 8 bases, with 14 bases separating them.